Presented here are 18 T cell receptor beta chains from one specimen sequenced in a study of shared clonotypes between healthy human individuals. Assay: immunoSEQ multiplex PCR; the TCRdb copy retains only in-frame clones and omits some. The table records 650,000 to 800,000 clones, 72% of them present only once. Material: memory CD4+ T cells sorted from blood. Subset specified: CD45RA-negative fraction. The source of these receptors is a woman aged 25 to 45 in good health.

The gene calls are TRBV27 and TRBJ2-7; 9 nucleotides align to TRBD2. After removal of 4 bases from V and 3 bases from J, the junction contained 7 bases not matched to a gene. CDR3 length: 15 residues. From germline, CDR1 is MNHEY and CDR2 SMNVEV (reference sequence). For the CDR3, the DNA is TGTGCCAGCAGTTCCCTAGCGGGAAGGGGCTACGAGCAGTACTTC. It encodes CASSSLAGRGYEQYF.

This clone was seen more than once but under ten times. V gene TRBV2 combines with J gene TRBJ2-3; 7 bases are a match to TRBD1. Unmatched junction bases numbered 6, after V lost 0 bases and J lost 0 bases. Germline V lookup: CDR1 SNHLY, CDR2 FYNNEI. The CDR3 totals 17 residues. CDR3 in DNA: TGTGCCAGCAGTGAAGCGTGGGGACAGCGAAGCACAGATACGCAGTATTTT. Encoded protein: CASSEAWGQRSTDTQYF.

Note on this clone: A clone one base away is much larger, so this may be a read error. This CDR3 is also generated by other DNA sequences in the sample. V usage is TRBV20-1 and J usage is TRBJ2-7; D is uncertain. Trimming removed 4 bases at V and 0 bases at J, with 4 bases between. This CDR3 has 11 amino acids. Germline values: CDR1 DFQATT, CDR2 SNEGSKA (reference sequence). CDR3 sequence (DNA): TGCAGTGCTACTGCCTCCTACGAGCAGTACTTC. Amino acid sequence: CSATASYEQYF.

The V and J genes are TRBV13 and TRBJ2-3; 7 positions agree with TRBD2. Looked up from germline, CDR1 is PRHDT and CDR2 is FYEKMQ (reference sequence). V shed 7 bases, J shed 4 bases, and the junction held 8 bases outside the gene matches. The CDR3 is 14 residues long. CDR3 protein: CASTLTSFADTQYF. The CDR3 region has the DNA TGTGCCAGCACCTTGACTAGCTTCGCAGATACGCAGTATTTT. Full variable domain (missing parts from reference TRBV13 and TRBJ2-3): AAGVIQSPRHLIKEKRETATLKCYPIPRHDTVYWYQQGPGQDPQFLISFYEKMQSDKGSIPDRFSAQQFSDYHSELNMSSLELGDSALYFCASTLTSFADTQYFGPGTRLTVL.

J is TRBJ1-2 and V is TRBV2; 7 positions agree with TRBD1. This CDR3 is built from 14 residues. Germline CDR1 and CDR2: SNHLY and FYNNEI. The trim removed 4 bases at V and 7 bases at J, leaving 9 bases unmatched. The CDR3 is CASSGVTGYSGYTF. For the CDR3, the DNA is TGTGCCAGCAGTGGAGTGACAGGGTATAGTGGCTACACCTTC.

This clone was detected many times. J is TRBJ2-2 and V is TRBV27; the D call may be TRBD1 or TRBD2 (5 bases each). The CDR3 loop spans 13 amino acids. CDR1 MNHEY and CDR2 SMNVEV come from the germline V gene (reference sequence). Trimming took off 7 bases at V and 7 bases at J, with 13 bases between the two ends. In DNA form, the CDR3 reads TGTGCCAGCACCCGGTGGGGGATCGGGGAGCTGTTTTTT. Protein sequence: CASTRWGIGELFF.

V usage is TRBV7-9 and J usage is TRBJ2-2; TRBD2 matches 12 bases. The CDR3 runs to 18 residues. Germline loops: CDR1 SEHNR, CDR2 FQNEAQ (reference sequence). Trimming cost V 1 base and J 6 bases; bases outside gene matches: 9. The CDR3 here is CASSLVWTSGIFAGELFF. The DNA for the CDR3 is TGTGCCAGCAGCTTAGTTTGGACTAGCGGGATATTTGCCGGGGAGCTGTTTTTT. The full variable domain, its missing parts supplied by reference TRBV7-9 and TRBJ2-2, is DTGVSQNPRHKITKRGQNVTFRCDPISEHNRLYWYRQTLGQGPEFLTYFQNEAQLEKSRLLSDRFSAERPKGSFSTLEIQRTEQGDSAMYLCASSLVWTSGIFAGELFFGEGSRLTVL.

This chain joins TRBV30 and TRBJ2-7; 7 bases align to TRBD2. This CDR3 spans 13 amino acids. Germline trimming cut 8 bases from V and 1 base from J; bases unmatched to any gene: 8. Germline CDR1 and CDR2: GTSNPN and SVGIG (reference sequence). The CDR3 DNA is TGTGCCGGAAAACTAGCGAGGTCCTACGAGCAGTACTTC. Protein: CAGKLARSYEQYF.

The genes are TRBV4-1 and TRBJ2-7; D gene uncertain. Trimming pared 1 base from V and 4 bases from J, leaving 35 bases between. Germline CDR1 is MGHRA and CDR2 is YSYEKL. The CDR3 runs to 22 residues. CDR3 sequence: CASSQVGVVGRWGSRGGYEQYF. CDR3 DNA sequence: TGCGCCAGCAGCCAAGTTGGGGTGGTCGGCCGGTGGGGAAGTCGTGGTGGTTACGAGCAGTACTTC.

Only a few counts were recorded for this clone. The chain joins TRBV5-1 to TRBJ2-3, with D perhaps TRBD1 (5 bases). Trimming took 3 bases from V and 4 from J, leaving 12 bases between them. The V gene's germline CDR1 is SGHRS and CDR2 YFSETQ. This CDR3 is 14 amino acids long. The CDR3 DNA reads as TGCGCCAGCAGCTCTTTACAGACAGCAGATACGCAGTATTTT. As protein: CASSSLQTADTQYF.

J is TRBJ1-5 and V is TRBV19; D remains ambiguous. The CDR3 is 16 amino acids. From germline, CDR1 is LNHDA and CDR2 SQIVND (reference sequence). The ends were cut back, 7 bases at V and 5 bases at J, with 21 bases in the middle. The chain's CDR3 is CASTLGGKVGHQPQHF. The CDR3 coding sequence is TGTGCCAGTACCCTTGGAGGTAAAGTGGGCCATCAGCCCCAGCATTTT.

The V call is TRBV7-9, the J call TRBJ2-1, with a weak D call TRBD2 (5 bases). CDR3 size: 17 residues. Per the germline V gene, CDR1 is SEHNR and CDR2 is FQNEAQ (reference sequence). Trimming removed 1 base from V and 0 bases from J, with 13 bases in between. CDR3 DNA: TGTGCCAGCAGCTTAGATTCGGGGTCCAGCTCCTACAATGAGCAGTTCTTC. This gives the protein CASSLDSGSSSYNEQFF.

The rearrangement joins TRBV18 to TRBJ2-1; perhaps TRBD2 as D (5 bases). The CDR3 is made up of 15 amino acids. Germline CDR1 KGHSH, CDR2 LQKENI. Between the trimmed V and J ends, which lost 5 bases and 1 base, there was a span of 12 bases. The CDR3 sequence is CASSLSEGSYNEQFF. The CDR3 DNA sequence: TGTGCCAGCTCATTGTCTGAGGGATCCTACAATGAGCAGTTCTTC.

V usage is TRBV28 and J usage is TRBJ2-7; TRBD1 might be the D (5 bases). In germline, CDR1 is MDHEN, CDR2 SYDVKM. Between the trimmed V and J ends, which lost 2 bases and 1 base, there was a span of 12 bases. This CDR3 region has 15 residues. The CDR3 here is CASSLPGSASYEQYF. Written as DNA, the CDR3 is TGTGCCAGCAGTTTACCAGGGTCGGCTTCCTACGAGCAGTACTTC.

This clone was seen repeatedly, ten times or more. This chain joins TRBV5-1 and TRBJ2-7; 13 nucleotides match TRBD2. Trimming cost V 5 bases and J 2 bases; bases outside gene matches: 4. The CDR3 contains 15 residues. CDR1 SGHRS and CDR2 YFSETQ come from the germline V gene. This CDR3 is CASRSGLAGAYEQYF. The CDR3 region has the DNA TGCGCCAGCAGGTCAGGACTAGCGGGAGCCTACGAGCAGTACTTC.

The chain has TRBV30 and TRBJ1-4, with D hard to call. This CDR3 has 12 amino acids. The germline CDR1 and CDR2 sequences are GTSNPN and SVGIG (reference sequence). With 7 bases removed from V and 0 bases from J, the gap between germline ends came to 6 bases. The CDR3 region is CAFSTTNEKLFF. The CDR3 region has the DNA TGTGCCTTTTCAACAACTAATGAAAAACTGTTTTTT. The full variable domain, completed using reference TRBV30 and TRBJ1-4, is SQTIHQWPATLVQPVGSPLSLECTVEGTSNPNLYWYRQAAGRGLQLLFYSVGIGQISSEVPQNLSASRPQDRQFILSSKKLLLSDSGFYLCAFSTTNEKLFFGSGTQLSVL.

This sequence joins TRBV9 and TRBJ2-1, with D tentatively TRBD2 (6 bases). Trimming stripped 0 bases from V and 4 bases from J, with 11 bases between. Germline V gene lookup returns CDR1 SGDLS and CDR2 YYNGEE. This CDR3 comprises 15 residues. CDR3 protein: CASSVAGDRYNEQFF. Written as DNA, the CDR3 is TGTGCCAGCAGCGTAGCGGGAGATAGGTACAATGAGCAGTTCTTC.

CDR3 residues: CASSPGTDYGYTF. The CDR3 DNA is TGTGCCAGTAGCCCCGGGACGGACTATGGCTACACCTTC. V usage is TRBV19 and J usage is TRBJ1-2; tentative D call: TRBD1 (5 bases). The germline V gene encodes CDR1 LNHDA and CDR2 SQIVND (reference sequence). The CDR3 extends over 13 amino acids. Trimming cost V 6 bases and J 3 bases, with 11 bases left between them.